The 15 T cell receptor beta chains in this list originate from one sample, sequenced in a study of regulatory T cells in long-lasting Graves disease. Time point here: persistent/refractory GD, antithyroid drugs over 5 years with positive TRAb. RNA from PBMCs was the source of the TCR library. Investigators prepared the TCR beta libraries by applying iRepertoire HTBI primers and Arm-PCR of CDR3 regions. TCRdb independently ran MiXCR on the multiplex PCR reads; one entry per CDR3 protein. The sample has 350,000 to 450,000 distinct CDR3 sequences, roughly 20% seen once. The sequencing here drew on peripheral blood mononuclear cells (PBMCs), taken when the disease was refractory, from a patient treated with antithyroid drugs. Receptor source: a female donor with Graves disease.

The sample holds many counts of this clonotype. The chain has TRBV12-3 or TRBV12-4 and TRBJ2-2; maybe TRBD1 (6 bases). The V gene lost 4 bases and the J gene lost 2 bases, with 11 bases spanning the gap. This CDR3 is 15 amino acids long. In nucleotides, the CDR3 is TGTGCCAGCAGTTCTCAGACAGGAAACACCGGGGAGCTGTTTTTT. Its translation is CASSSQTGNTGELFF.

Notes on this clonotype: A much more abundant neighbour one base away suggests this may be a read error. This CDR3 is CAGSLATDEKLFF. CDR3 in DNA: TGTGCCGGCAGTTTAGCGACCGATGAAAAACTGTTTTTT. The chain carries TRBV28 and TRBJ1-4; no clear D. CDR1 and CDR2 (germline): MDHEN, SYDVKM. The CDR3 totals 13 residues. Combining the CDR3 with reference TRBV28 and TRBJ1-4 gives the whole variable domain DVKVTQSSRYLVKRTGEKVFLECVQDMDHENMFWYRQDPGLGLRLIYFSYDVKMKEKGDIPEGYSVSREKKERFSLILESASTNQTSMYLCAGSLATDEKLFFGSGTQLSVL.

This clonotype was observed at least ten times. The chain employs TRBV12-3 or TRBV12-4 and TRBJ1-1; D possibly corresponds to TRBD1 (6 bases). The CDR3 is made up of 14 amino acids. Between the trimmed V and J ends, which lost 7 bases and 1 base, there was a span of 13 bases. As DNA, the CDR3 is TGTGCCAGCACCCTCCAAGGGGGGAACACTGAAGCTTTCTTT. Its protein product is CASTLQGGNTEAFF.

This clonotype has at least ten counts. This chain connects TRBV18 to TRBJ1-1; the D is unclear. The ends were cut back, 2 bases at V and 0 bases at J, with 7 bases in the middle. From germline, CDR1 is KGHSH and CDR2 LQKENI. The CDR3 is 14 residues long. CDR3 sequence (DNA): TGTGCCAGCTCACCAACCTCTTTGAACACTGAAGCTTTCTTT. Its protein product is CASSPTSLNTEAFF.

This clonotype was detected ten times or more. The CDR3 DNA reads as TGTGCCAGCAGACTACCGGGACAGCAAGAGACCCAGTACTTC. It yields the protein CASRLPGQQETQYF. The chain recombines TRBV6-1 with TRBJ2-5; the match to TRBD1 covers 7 bases. V gave up 6 bases and J gave up 2 bases; unmatched junction bases: 6. The CDR3 is 14 amino acids. Germline CDR1 reads MNHNS; CDR2 reads SASEGT.

The rearrangement uses TRBV5-8 and TRBJ2-7, with TRBD1 matching 10 bases. Germline CDR1 and CDR2: SGHTS and YDEGEE. The CDR3 totals 15 residues. V trimming: 1 base; J trimming: 6 bases; junction bases outside the gene matches: 7. The CDR3 bases are TGTGCCAGCAGCTTGCCCGGACAGGGGGGGATCGAGCAGTACTTC. This codes for CASSLPGQGGIEQYF.

This clonotype was counted at least ten times. The gene calls are TRBV11-2 and TRBJ2-1; 12 bases align to TRBD2. The CDR3 is made up of 19 amino acids. The V gene end was trimmed by 4 bases and the J gene end by 0 bases; junction bases not matched to a gene: 10. Germline lookup yields CDR1 SGHAT and CDR2 FQNNGV. CDR3 coding DNA: TGTGCCAGCAGCTCTGCAGGACTAGCGGGAATGAGCTCCTACAATGAGCAGTTCTTC. Protein: CASSSAGLAGMSSYNEQFF. The full variable domain, in which reference TRBV11-2 and TRBJ2-1 provide the parts outside the CDR3, is EAGVAQSPRYKIIEKRQSVAFWCNPISGHATLYWYQQILGQGPKLLIQFQNNGVVDDSQLPKDRFSAERLKGVDSTLKIQPAKLEDSAVYLCASSSAGLAGMSSYNEQFFGPGTRLTVL.

This clonotype has more than one count but fewer than ten. The rearrangement links TRBV7-8 to TRBJ1-5; a possible D gene is TRBD1 (5 bases). Trimming stripped 2 bases from V and 0 bases from J, with 14 bases between. The germline V gene has CDR1 SGHVS and CDR2 FQNEAQ. CDR3 length: 17 amino acids. The CDR3 reads CASSLRGAEYSNQPQHF. The CDR3 DNA reads as TGTGCCAGCAGCTTACGTGGGGCCGAGTATAGCAATCAGCCCCAGCATTTT.

As DNA, the CDR3 is TGCAGTGCCGGGGGCAGGGGAGAGACCCAGTACTTC. Translated, it gives CSAGGRGETQYF. This chain links TRBV20-1 with TRBJ2-5; TRBD1 or TRBD2 may be the D gene (6 bases each). The CDR3 spans 12 residues. Trimming removed 6 bases from V and 4 bases from J, with 12 bases in between. Germline CDR1 DFQATT, CDR2 SNEGSKA (reference sequence).

The table lists this clonotype with a few counts. The V call is TRBV20-1, the J call TRBJ2-7; the D gene is possibly TRBD1 (5 bases). V dropped 3 bases and J dropped 4 bases, with 16 bases sitting between them. The CDR3 totals 14 residues. Germline V gene data show CDR1 as DFQATT and CDR2 as SNEGSKA (reference sequence). In nucleotides, the CDR3 is TGCAGTGCTAGTACTGGGGCCCCCTTTTACGAGCAGTACTTC. Translating gives CSASTGAPFYEQYF.

This clonotype was seen only a few times. This rearrangement joins TRBV6-5 to TRBJ1-2; D perhaps matches TRBD1 (5 bases). The CDR3 length is 14 residues. Trimming took 2 bases from V and 6 from J, leaving 13 bases between them. Germline V gene lookup returns CDR1 MNHEY and CDR2 SVGAGI. The CDR3 loop is CASSYLTEPNGYTF. The CDR3 DNA is TGTGCCAGCAGTTACCTGACAGAACCTAATGGCTACACCTTC.

The table lists this clonotype with a few counts. V and J are TRBV6-1 and TRBJ1-1; D uncertain. V was cut by 7 bases and J by 6 bases, with 15 bases left in between. CDR3 length: 13 residues. In germline, CDR1 is MNHNS, CDR2 SASEGT. The chain's CDR3 is CASTSALEAEAFF. CDR3 coding DNA: TGTGCCAGCACCTCAGCCTTAGAGGCTGAAGCTTTCTTT.

This clonotype was observed a few times. This chain uses TRBV4-3 with TRBJ1-6, with 7 bases lining up with TRBD1. This CDR3 spans 16 amino acids. Per germline, CDR1 LGHNA and CDR2 YSLEER. Losses at the gene ends were 0 bases for V and 6 bases for J; bases not matched to a gene: 5. CDR3 residues: CASSQDAGQANSPLHF. In nucleotides, the CDR3 is TGCGCCAGCAGCCAAGATGCCGGACAGGCTAATTCACCCCTCCACTTT.

With regard to this clonotype: This may be a read error: a much more frequent sequence differs by one nucleotide. This CDR3 reads CSAARGARGTQYF. For the CDR3, the DNA is TGCAGTGCTGCCCGGGGAGCTAGGGGGACCCAGTACTTC. The chain links TRBV20-1 to TRBJ2-5; D possibly uses TRBD1 or TRBD2 (5 bases each). The germline V gene encodes CDR1 DFQATT and CDR2 SNEGSKA (reference sequence). The CDR3 consists of 13 residues. V was pared by 5 bases and J by 7 bases, with 17 bases between.

This clonotype has a handful of counts. This sequence joins TRBV7-3 and TRBJ2-5, with 8 positions matching TRBD2. J lost 4 bases, V lost 5 bases, and 12 bases had no gene match. The CDR3 is 16 residues long. Germline V CDR1 and CDR2: SGHTA, FQGTGA. CDR3: CASSRGAGGIGETQYF. CDR3 DNA sequence: TGTGCCAGCAGCCGAGGGGCGGGGGGCATCGGAGAGACCCAGTACTTC.